Shown below are 29 T cell receptor beta chains from a single sample sequenced in a study of molecular identifiers for immune sequencing clone quantification. In TCRdb, the PCR reads were re-called with MiXCR into one record per CDR3 protein. The repertoire holds 5,600 or so distinct CDR3 sequences, with around 17% as singletons. Material for sequencing was naive CD8+ T cells from blood, with Jurkat cell RNA spiked in. Subset indicated: FACS-sorted CD8+CD4-CCR7+CD45RA+ naive T cells. These receptors were collected from a human donor in good health. Some libraries in this study had Jurkat cell RNA spiked in.

This clonotype was counted ten times or more. DNA of the CDR3: TGTGCCAGCCGATCGCCGACTATGAACACCGGGGAGCTGTTTTTT. Encoded protein: CASRSPTMNTGELFF. The chain recombines TRBV12-3 or TRBV12-4 with TRBJ2-2; tentative D call: TRBD2 (5 bases). The CDR3 runs 15 residues. V gave up 8 bases and J gave up 1 base, with 14 bases separating them.

In its sample, this clonotype ranks as medium-sized (0.01 to 0.1%). The rearrangement uses TRBV20-1 and TRBJ2-3; D unclear. The CDR3 loop spans 12 amino acids. The V gene's germline CDR1 is DFQATT and CDR2 SNEGSKA (reference sequence). The V gene lost 0 bases and the J gene lost 8 bases, with 9 bases spanning the gap. As DNA, the CDR3 is TGCAGTGCTAGAGATCTCACTGTTACGCAGTATTTT. It is translated as CSARDLTVTQYF.

As concerns this clonotype: This sequence may be a read error, since a much larger clone differs from it by one base. V is TRBV6-1 and J is TRBJ1-3; tentative D call: TRBD1 (5 bases). CDR3 length equals 17 residues. CDR1 is MNHNS and CDR2 is SASEGT in the germline V gene. The DNA for the CDR3 is TGTGCCAGCAGTGGGACCGGAGGGGCATCATTTGGAAACACCATATGTTTT. It yields the protein CASSGTGGASFGNTICF.

By share, this clonotype counts as medium-sized. This rearrangement joins TRBV27 to TRBJ1-1, with D uncertain. Trimming stripped 4 bases from V and 5 bases from J, with 11 bases between. From germline, CDR1 is MNHEY and CDR2 SMNVEV (reference sequence). The CDR3 consists of 13 residues. The CDR3 is CASSSTSGTEAFF. The CDR3 DNA reads TGTGCCAGCAGTTCTACCTCTGGAACTGAAGCTTTCTTT.

This clonotype occurred many times. The V gene is TRBV7-9, the J gene TRBJ1-1, with D uncertain. This CDR3 is built from 12 residues. The V gene lost 1 base and the J gene lost 7 bases, with 7 bases spanning the gap. Germline V gene lookup returns CDR1 SEHNR and CDR2 FQNEAQ (reference sequence). The CDR3 bases are TGTGCCAGCAGCTTAGGGGCCCATGAAGCTTTCTTT. Translating it yields CASSLGAHEAFF.

This clonotype was counted at least ten times. One end of the junction is discordant with germline, which a read error may explain. J is TRBJ2-1 and V is TRBV7-2, with 13 positions matching TRBD2. Germline CDR1 and CDR2: SGHTA and FQGNSA. The CDR3 runs 15 residues. The CDR3 sequence: CASRRTSGSYNEQFF. The CDR3 DNA sequence: TGTGCCAGCAGACGGACTAGCGGGAGTTACAACGAGCAGTTCTTC.

Many counts were recorded for this clonotype. This sequence joins TRBV5-1 and TRBJ2-3, with 7 bases identical to TRBD2. Germline V gene sequence: CDR1 SGHRS, CDR2 YFSETQ. The CDR3 is 15 residues long. J was trimmed by 6 bases and V by 2 bases; bases with no gene match: 9. This CDR3 reads CASSFTTGGSDTQYF. Here the CDR3 DNA reads TGCGCCAGCAGCTTTACAACGGGAGGTAGTGATACGCAGTATTTT.

This clonotype is labeled as medium-sized (0.01 to 0.1%). The chain joins TRBV4-1 to TRBJ2-6; D unresolved. CDR3 length equals 14 residues. Trimming took 1 base from V and 0 from J, leaving 1 base between them. The V gene's germline CDR1 is MGHRA and CDR2 YSYEKL. The CDR3 spells CASSQVSGANVLTF. The CDR3 DNA follows: TGCGCCAGCAGCCAAGTCTCTGGGGCCAACGTCCTGACTTTC.

By proportion, this clonotype is medium-sized. The chain carries TRBV16 and TRBJ2-7; perhaps D is TRBD1 or TRBD2 (5 bases each). The CDR3 contains 12 residues. Germline CDR1 and CDR2: KGHSY and FQNENV. V lost 1 base and J lost 11, with 12 bases in between. The CDR3 DNA reads as TGTGCCAGCAGCCAATTTCGAGGGGTAGAGTACTTC. Its protein is CASSQFRGVEYF.

The V and J genes are TRBV4-3 and TRBJ2-3; D unclear. Trimming removed 8 bases at V and 1 base at J, with 7 bases between. The CDR3 loop spans 12 amino acids. The germline CDR1 and CDR2 sequences are LGHNA and YSLEER. The CDR3 DNA reads as TGCGCCAGCGGTGATGGCACAGATACGCAGTATTTT. Its translation is CASGDGTDTQYF.

By share, this clonotype counts as medium-sized. The chain joins TRBV20-1 to TRBJ2-7, with unresolved D. Germline CDR1 reads DFQATT; CDR2 reads SNEGSKA (reference sequence). Trimming took off 2 bases at V and 7 bases at J, with 12 bases between the two ends. This CDR3 comprises 12 residues. The CDR3 bases are TGCAGTGCTAGATCCAACGGAAGGGAGCAGTACTTC. Translated: CSARSNGREQYF.

This clonotype is classed as medium-sized. The rearrangement links TRBV29-1 to TRBJ2-1; 7 bases match TRBD1. CDR3 length: 15 residues. The germline V gene encodes CDR1 SQVTM and CDR2 ANQGSEA. V dropped 4 bases and J dropped 2; count of bases not matched to a gene: 8. The CDR3 sequence is CSVVLWDSPYNEQFF. The CDR3 DNA reads TGCAGCGTTGTTCTTTGGGACAGTCCCTACAATGAGCAGTTCTTC.

A few counts support this clonotype. V usage is TRBV4-1 and J usage is TRBJ1-2; 8 nucleotides match TRBD1. The CDR3 extends over 15 amino acids. The germline V gene encodes CDR1 MGHRA and CDR2 YSYEKL. J was trimmed by 2 bases and V by 2 bases; bases with no gene match: 4. The CDR3 spells CASSQPGQGNYGYTF. The DNA for the CDR3 is TGCGCCAGCAGCCAACCCGGACAGGGAAACTATGGCTACACCTTC.

This clonotype came up many times. The rearrangement links TRBV18 to TRBJ1-5; TRBD1 aligns across 9 bases. The trim removed 3 bases at V and 0 bases at J, leaving 9 bases unmatched. Per the germline V gene, CDR1 is KGHSH and CDR2 is LQKENI. CDR3 length: 18 amino acids. DNA of the CDR3: TGTGCCAGCTCACCGTCCTGGACAGGGGTGAATAGCAATCAGCCCCAGCATTTT. Translating it yields CASSPSWTGVNSNQPQHF.

This clonotype has only a few counts. Being one base from a much bigger clone, this may be a read error. The V gene is TRBV5-4, the J gene TRBJ2-7; the match to TRBD2 covers 12 bases. Germline CDR1 SGHNT, CDR2 YYREEE (reference sequence). The CDR3 runs 15 residues. DNA of the CDR3: TGTGCCAGCAGCCCAGCTAGCGGGGGGGCCTACGGGCAGTACTTC. It specifies CASSPASGGAYGQYF.

This clonotype is classed as medium-sized. J is TRBJ1-4 and V is TRBV29-1; unclear D gene. The CDR3 length is 13 residues. Germline CDR1 is SQVTM and CDR2 is ANQGSEA. Trimming removed 0 bases at V and 3 bases at J, with 5 bases between. The DNA for the CDR3 is TGCAGCGTTGAAGAGAGGTCTAATGAAAAACTGTTTTTT. It codes for CSVEERSNEKLFF.

This clonotype is labeled as medium-sized. V gene TRBV29-1 combines with J gene TRBJ2-7; 12 positions match TRBD2. V lost 1 base to trimming and J lost 3 bases; unmatched junction nucleotides: 4. CDR3 length: 15 residues. Germline CDR1 reads SQVTM; CDR2 reads ANQGSEA. The CDR3 DNA sequence: TGCAGCGTTGAAGGTGAGACTAGCGGGGGCTACGAGCAGTACTTC. Amino acid sequence: CSVEGETSGGYEQYF.

This clonotype ranks as medium-sized (0.01 to 0.1%). The CDR3 spells CASSLGSGYQETQYF. The CDR3 coding sequence is TGTGCCAGCAGCTTAGGATCAGGTTACCAAGAGACCCAGTACTTC. The chain couples TRBV7-9 to TRBJ2-5; no reliable D call. V lost 1 base and J lost 0, with 9 bases in between. CDR1 and CDR2 from the germline V gene are SEHNR and FQNEAQ (reference sequence). The CDR3 runs 15 residues.

The genes are TRBV20-1 and TRBJ2-7, with D maybe TRBD2 (6 bases). The CDR3 has 12 amino acids. Germline V gene data show CDR1 as DFQATT and CDR2 as SNEGSKA (reference sequence). V was pared by 6 bases and J by 3 bases, with 12 bases between. The CDR3 protein is CSARTTDYEQYF. For the CDR3, the DNA is TGCAGTGCCAGGACTACCGACTACGAGCAGTACTTC.

Of note for this clonotype: This may be a read error: a much more frequent sequence differs by one nucleotide. V gene TRBV13 combines with J gene TRBJ2-7; D ambiguous. The CDR3 is 17 amino acids. CDR1 and CDR2 from the germline V gene are PRHDT and FYEKMQ (reference sequence). V lost 5 bases and J lost 2, with 22 bases in between. CDR3 residues: CASSTHGVPSRTYEQYF. The CDR3 nucleotides are TGTGCCAGCAGCACCCATGGTGTCCCGAGTCGTACCTACGAGCAGTACTTC.

By frequency in the sample, this clonotype is medium-sized. This chain uses TRBV7-9 with TRBJ2-7, with D perhaps TRBD2 (5 bases). V lost 5 bases and J 7 bases, leaving 12 bases between the germline ends. Germline CDR1 is SEHNR and CDR2 is FQNEAQ (reference sequence). This CDR3 spans 12 amino acids. In DNA, the CDR3 is TGTGCCAGCAGCATAGATAGAGGGGAGCAGTACTTC. Amino acid sequence: CASSIDRGEQYF.

This clonotype is termed medium-sized (0.01 to 0.1%). V and J are TRBV29-1 and TRBJ1-1; maybe TRBD1 (6 bases). CDR1 is SQVTM and CDR2 is ANQGSEA in the germline V gene. The CDR3 length is 14 residues. The V and J ends lost 4 bases and 2 bases respectively, with 14 bases between them. Here the CDR3 reads CSVAGTTVNTEAFF. The CDR3 region has the DNA TGCAGCGTTGCCGGGACAACCGTCAACACTGAAGCTTTCTTT.

This clonotype is termed medium-sized. The chain carries TRBV28 and TRBJ2-3; 9 bases fit TRBD2. CDR1 MDHEN and CDR2 SYDVKM come from the germline V gene. V was clipped by 3 bases and J by 2 bases; unmatched bases: 9. The CDR3 covers 17 residues. The CDR3 sequence is CASSFSFAGGPTDTQYF. CDR3 DNA sequence: TGTGCCAGCAGTTTTTCATTCGCGGGAGGGCCCACAGATACGCAGTATTTT.

This clonotype has ten or more counts. The chain links TRBV15 to TRBJ2-2; 11 bases fit TRBD2. The CDR3 is 17 amino acids. Germline CDR1 reads LNHNV; CDR2 reads YYDKDF (reference sequence). V was pared by 0 bases and J by 4 bases, with 4 bases of the junction left unmatched. CDR3 bases: TGTGCCACCAGCAGAGAAACGGGACTAGCGGTCACCGGGGAGCTGTTTTTT. As protein: CATSRETGLAVTGELFF. Full variable domain (rest looked up from reference TRBV15 and TRBJ2-2): DAMVIQNPRYQVTQFGKPVTLSCSQTLNHNVMYWYQQKSSQAPKLLFHYYDKDFNNEADTPDNFQSRRPNTSFCFLDIRSPGLGDTAMYLCATSRETGLAVTGELFFGEGSRLTVL.

This clonotype was picked up many times. The J gene is TRBJ1-2, the V gene TRBV19; D ambiguous. CDR1 and CDR2 from the germline V gene are LNHDA and SQIVND (reference sequence). The CDR3 extends over 13 amino acids. Between the trimmed V and J ends, which lost 9 bases and 2 bases, there was a span of 13 bases. The CDR3 region is CASSRAGNYGYTF. In nucleotides, the CDR3 is TGTGCCAGCTCCCGGGCAGGCAACTATGGCTACACCTTC.

This clonotype has a handful of counts. A much larger clone lies one base from this, so it may be a read error. The chain carries TRBV7-9 and TRBJ1-2; D call uncertain. Germline CDR1 reads SEHNR; CDR2 reads FQNEAQ (reference sequence). The CDR3 contains 14 residues. The DNA of the CDR3 is TGTGCCAGCAGGTTAGTCGCTGGGAACTATGGCTACACCTTC. Its translation is CASRLVAGNYGYTF.

By sample fraction, this clonotype is medium-sized. The chain joins TRBV9 to TRBJ1-2, with a possible D match to TRBD1 (6 bases). V gave up 3 bases and J gave up 4 bases, with 13 bases separating them. The CDR3 contains 14 residues. From germline, CDR1 is SGDLS and CDR2 YYNGEE. The CDR3 loop is CASSDKDSPYGYTF. CDR3 in DNA: TGTGCCAGCAGCGACAAGGACAGCCCCTATGGCTACACCTTC.

By sample fraction, this clonotype is medium-sized. CDR3 protein: CASSTKTTNEKLFF. DNA of the CDR3: TGTGCCAGCAGTACAAAGACAACTAATGAAAAACTGTTTTTT. The chain has TRBV7-9 and TRBJ1-4, with D uncertain. This CDR3 comprises 14 residues. The V gene's germline CDR1 is SEHNR and CDR2 FQNEAQ (reference sequence). V shed 6 bases and J shed 0 bases, with 8 bases lying between them.

This sequence joins TRBV6-2 or TRBV6-3 and TRBJ2-3, with 10 bases identical to TRBD2. V was clipped by 5 bases and J by 3 bases; unmatched bases: 8. Germline CDR1 is MNHEY and CDR2 is SVGEGT. The CDR3 has 16 amino acids. In nucleotides, the CDR3 is TGTGCCAGCAGTCGCGTCCCTAGCGGGAGAACAGATACGCAGTATTTT. Protein product: CASSRVPSGRTDTQYF.